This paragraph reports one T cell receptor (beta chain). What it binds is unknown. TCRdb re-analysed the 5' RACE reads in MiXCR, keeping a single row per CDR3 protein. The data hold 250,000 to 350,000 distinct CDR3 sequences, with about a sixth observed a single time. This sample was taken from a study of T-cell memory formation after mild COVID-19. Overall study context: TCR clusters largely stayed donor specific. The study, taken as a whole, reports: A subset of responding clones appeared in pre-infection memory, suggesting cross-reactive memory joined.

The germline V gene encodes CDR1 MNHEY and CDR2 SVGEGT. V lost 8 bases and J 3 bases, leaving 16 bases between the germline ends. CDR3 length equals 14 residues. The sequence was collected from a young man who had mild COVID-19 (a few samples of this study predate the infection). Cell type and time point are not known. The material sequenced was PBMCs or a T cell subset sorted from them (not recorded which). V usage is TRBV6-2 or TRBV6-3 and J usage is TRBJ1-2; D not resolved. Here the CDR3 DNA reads TGTGCCAGCGGGGTAGGTTGGAGGGACTATGGCTACACCTTC. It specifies CASGVGWRDYGYTF.